This T cell receptor beta chain came from a study of blood T cell repertoires in COVID-19. Study background: COVID-19 samples from acute and convalescent phases originated in the United States, Italy and Spain. Nucleic acid was either cDNA or gDNA, and it came from T cells, B-cell-depleted T cells, or PBMCs.

Between the trimmed V and J ends, which lost 3 bases and 3 bases, there was a span of 9 bases. The germline V gene encodes CDR1 SGHDT and CDR2 YYEEEE. The CDR3 sequence is 13 residues long. As handled by the study authors: Cell counts per sample came from amplifying reference gene primers. Profiling relied on immunoSEQ multiplex PCR, and the TCRdb table lists in-frame clones only, not all of them. V and J calls plus clone size are reproduced from that table; the DNA served to infer D and trimming. The sample carries over 200,000 clones, roughly 86% recorded once. Material: peripheral blood. The chain couples TRBV5-6 to TRBJ1-2; no clear D gene. This TCR was recovered from an older woman with acute or convalescent COVID-19. The CDR3 loop reads CASSSWQDYGYTF. The CDR3 DNA sequence: TGTGCCAGCAGCTCATGGCAGGACTATGGCTACACCTTC.